The sequence of this T cell receptor beta chain was determined in a study of radiation and T cells in renal cell carcinoma. Germline V lookup: CDR1 SGHKS, CDR2 YYEKEE (reference sequence). The CDR3 totals 17 residues. V lost 5 bases to trimming and J lost 3 bases, with 24 bases between them. The time point here: blood 4 weeks post-SBRT, at nephrectomy. The treatment denotes: 15 Gy SBRT to primary tumor, nephrectomy 4 weeks later. Sequenced by immunoSEQ multiplex PCR; TCRdb stores in-frame clones only, minus some. The sample has about 90,000 clones, around 80% seen once. The TCR originated in a man between 60 and 70 years old with renal cell carcinoma. The sample consisted of blood, taken from a patient whose treatment included radiotherapy and nephrectomy. The chain links TRBV5-5 to TRBJ2-7; D possibly matches TRBD1 or TRBD2 (6 bases each). The CDR3 loop reads CASRAGRRRTEYYEQYF. CDR3 nucleotides: TGTGCCAGCAGGGCGGGGAGACGGCGGACAGAATACTACGAGCAGTACTTC. The full variable domain, in which reference TRBV5-5 and TRBJ2-7 provide the parts outside the CDR3, is DAGVTQSPTHLIKTRGQQVTLRCSPISGHKSVSWYQQVLGQGPQFIFQYYEKEERGRGNFPDRFSARQFPNYSSELNVNALLLGDSALYLCASRAGRRRTEYYEQYFGPGTRLTVT.